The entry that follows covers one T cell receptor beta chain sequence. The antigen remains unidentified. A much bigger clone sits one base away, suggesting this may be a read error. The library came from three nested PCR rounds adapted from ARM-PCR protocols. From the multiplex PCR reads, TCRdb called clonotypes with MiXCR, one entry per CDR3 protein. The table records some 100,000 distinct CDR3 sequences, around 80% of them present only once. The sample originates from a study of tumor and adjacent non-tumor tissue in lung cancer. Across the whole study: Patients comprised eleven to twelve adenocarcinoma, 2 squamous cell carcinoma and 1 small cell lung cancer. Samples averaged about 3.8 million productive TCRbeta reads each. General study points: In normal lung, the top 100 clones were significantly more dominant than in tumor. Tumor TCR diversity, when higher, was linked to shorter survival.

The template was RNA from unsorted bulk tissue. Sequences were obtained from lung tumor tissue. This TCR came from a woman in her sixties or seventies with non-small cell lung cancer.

CDR3 amino acids: CASSSQRGNGYTF. In DNA, the CDR3 is TGTGCCAGCAGTTCTCAGAGGGGGAATGGCTACACCTTC. The rearrangement links TRBV6-6 to TRBJ1-2; D is perhaps TRBD1 (6 bases). The ends were cut back, 4 bases at V and 6 bases at J, with 12 bases in the middle. The germline V gene has CDR1 MNHNY and CDR2 SVGAGI (reference sequence). The CDR3 covers 13 residues.